This is a list of T cell receptor beta chains from one sample in a study of Graves' ophthalmopathy and Graves' hyperthyroidism. TCRdb re-derived calls from the multiplex PCR reads in MiXCR, one entry per CDR3 protein. The sample lists nearly 400,000 distinct CDR3 sequences, 15% to 20% occurring once. Sequencing was performed on peripheral blood. These receptors all come from a woman between 18 and 30 years old with Graves' ophthalmopathy. Each CDR3 is given with its conserved first and last residue. The D gene is left open where the match is weak. Clone size is given for some rows only: seen once, a few or many times, or a class if the clone is expanded.

>TRBV11-2|TRBJ2-3|many|.
TGTGCCACCTCACCGGGGTTCACAGATACGCAGTATTTT
CATSPGFTDTQYF
>TRBV7-8|TRBJ1-1|many|TRBD1
TGTGCCAGCAGCTTAGCCGGGACAGGCGAAGCTTTCTTT
CASSLAGTGEAFF
>TRBV25-1|TRBJ2-5|many|TRBD2
TGTGCCAGCAGTCGACCTAGCGGGGTCCAAGAGACCCAGTACTTC
CASSRPSGVQETQYF
>TRBV20-1|TRBJ2-7|many|.
TGCAGTGCCCCTCACGGGGACGGGTACGAGCAGTACTTC
CSAPHGDGYEQYF
>TRBV30|TRBJ1-6|.|TRBD1
TGTGCCTGGAGTGTCGACAGGGCAGTGTCACCCCTCCACTTT
CAWSVDRAVSPLHF
>TRBV12-3/TRBV12-4|TRBJ2-2|many|.
TGTGCCAGCAGTTTAGATGTAGGATGGAGGGGCACCGGGGAGCTGTTTTTT
CASSLDVGWRGTGELFF
>TRBV6-5|TRBJ1-1|many|.
TGTGCCAGCAGTTACTCCAGGCAGGGGTGGCTGAACACTGAAGCTTTCTTT
CASSYSRQGWLNTEAFF
>TRBV6-1|TRBJ1-2|many|.
TGTGCCAGCAGGGGCCGCGAGGGGTCGGGCTACACCTTC
CASRGREGSGYTF
>TRBV6-2/TRBV6-3|TRBJ2-7|many|TRBD1
TGTGCCAGCACTGGGACAGGGCTATACGAGCAGTACTTC
CASTGTGLYEQYF
>TRBV4-2|TRBJ1-3|many|.
TGTGCCAGCAGCCAAGAGCTCAGCTCTGGAAACACCATATATTTT
CASSQELSSGNTIYF
>TRBV28|TRBJ2-6|many|TRBD1
TGTGCCACCGGGACAGGGTGGACCGGGGCCAACGTCCTGACTTTC
CATGTGWTGANVLTF
>TRBV15|TRBJ1-5|many|.
TGTGCCACCAGCAGAGATGGTATATCGGCGGGGTCCCTCAATCAGCCCCAGCATTTT
CATSRDGISAGSLNQPQHF
>TRBV5-1|TRBJ2-7|.|TRBD2
TGCGCCAGCAGCTTAGCGGGAGCTAACTACGAGCAGTACTTC
CASSLAGANYEQYF
>TRBV12-3/TRBV12-4|TRBJ2-7|many|.
TGTGCCAGCAGTACGGACGGGTACGAGCAGTACTTC
CASSTDGYEQYF
>TRBV12-3/TRBV12-4|TRBJ2-2|many|.
TGTGCCAGCAGTCCCCACGTGGGGGGCAAGGCCACCGGGGAGCTGTTTTTT
CASSPHVGGKATGELFF
>TRBV20-1|TRBJ2-5|many|TRBD1
TGCAGTGCTCTCATCAGGGGGCTTTTGGAGACCCAGTACTTC
CSALIRGLLETQYF
>TRBV4-3|TRBJ1-2|many|.
TGCGCCAGCAGCCAAGATATGGGGCGCCGGGATGGCTACACCTTC
CASSQDMGRRDGYTF
>TRBV2|TRBJ2-5|many|TRBD2
TGTGCCAGCAGCGGGGGGACTAGCGGTCAAGAGACCCAGTACTTC
CASSGGTSGQETQYF
>TRBV6-1|TRBJ1-1|many|.
TGTGCCAGCAGTGCTTCACAGGGCATTAACACTGAAGCTTTCTTT
CASSASQGINTEAFF
>TRBV20-1|TRBJ2-2|.|TRBD2
TGCAGTGCTCAGCGGGGGGCCGCGAACACCGGGGAGCTGTTTTTT
CSAQRGAANTGELFF
>TRBV24-1|TRBJ1-1|many|TRBD1
TGTGCCACCAGTGATTCGCGGACAGGGGGGCTCGTTGAAGCTTTCTTT
CATSDSRTGGLVEAFF
>TRBV5-1|TRBJ1-1|many|TRBD1
TGCGCCAGCAGCTTTTTTTGGCAGGGGGCCACTGAAGCTTTCTTT
CASSFFWQGATEAFF
>TRBV4-3|TRBJ1-6|.|.
TGCGCCAGCAGCCATGCCACGGGACTGAGCTCCTATAATTCACCCCTCCACTTT
CASSHATGLSSYNSPLHF
>TRBV29-1|TRBJ1-1|many|TRBD1
TGCAGCGCTGACGGGGACAGGGAGAACACTGAAGCTTTCTTT
CSADGDRENTEAFF
>TRBV20-1|TRBJ1-5|many|.
TGCAGTGCTTTGGGGCCTTATAGCAATCAGCCCCAGCATTTT
CSALGPYSNQPQHF
>TRBV11-1|TRBJ2-7|once|.
TGTGCCAGCAGGGCACCGGGACCGCGAAGCGGTTCCTACGAGCAGTACTTC
CASRAPGPRSGSYEQYF
>TRBV6-2/TRBV6-3|TRBJ2-7|many|.
TGTGCCAGCACCTCCGGGCCAGGGACCTACGAGCAGTACTTC
CASTSGPGTYEQYF
>TRBV6-2/TRBV6-3|TRBJ1-1|many|.
TGTGCCAGCAGAGATCGACAGCCTGAAGCTTTCTTT
CASRDRQPEAFF
>TRBV7-9|TRBJ2-7|.|.
TGTGCCAGCAGCTTACAGGGGAGCTTTTACGAGCAGTACTTC
CASSLQGSFYEQYF
>TRBV2|TRBJ1-1|many|.
TGTGCCAGCTGTGAACGTGCCTCGAACACTGAAGCTTTCTTT
CASCERASNTEAFF
>TRBV19|TRBJ2-4|many|TRBD1
TGTGCCAGTAGTATTCGGGACAGGTGGGACCCGGCCAAAAACATTCAGTACTTC
CASSIRDRWDPAKNIQYF
>TRBV5-5|TRBJ2-7|many|.
TGTGCCAGCAGCTTGTATGCAGGGTCATTCGAGCAGTACTTC
CASSLYAGSFEQYF
>TRBV7-2|TRBJ2-5|many|TRBD2
TGTGCCAGCAGCTCTTGGACTAGCTCAGAGACCCAGTACTTC
CASSSWTSSETQYF
>TRBV28|TRBJ2-7|.|.
TGTGCCAGCAGTTTATCCTCTCCTTGGGAGCAGTACTTC
CASSLSSPWEQYF
>TRBV5-5|TRBJ1-1|.|TRBD1
TGTGCCAGCAGCTCGGGACAGGGGGCCTTGACTGAAGCTTTCTTT
CASSSGQGALTEAFF
>TRBV9|TRBJ2-7|many|TRBD1
TGTGCCAGCAGCGTAGTGGGACAGGGGGAGCAGTACTTC
CASSVVGQGEQYF
>TRBV19|TRBJ1-5|.|.
.
CASSRREFDEQYFGPGNQPQHF
>TRBV6-4|TRBJ1-5|.|TRBD1
TGTGCCAGCAGGAGAAGGATCGGGGGACAGGGAAAAAGGATTGGCAATCAGCCCCAGCATTTT
CASRRRIGGQGKRIGNQPQHF
>TRBV6-5|TRBJ1-3|few|.
TGTGCCAGCAGTCCCCCGGGGACCTCTGGAAACACCATATATTTT
CASSPPGTSGNTIYF
>TRBV20-1|TRBJ2-7|many|TRBD2
TGCAGTGCTAGAGATAGGACTAGCGGGGGGGTCTCCTACGAGCAGTACTTC
CSARDRTSGGVSYEQYF
>TRBV12-3/TRBV12-4|TRBJ2-7|many|TRBD1
TGTGCCAGCAGTTCCGGGACAGGGGTCGACGAGCAGTACTTC
CASSSGTGVDEQYF
>TRBV28|TRBJ2-7|many|.
TGTGCCAGCAGCCCGCCCAGCTTCTCCTACGAGCAGTACTTC
CASSPPSFSYEQYF
>TRBV12-3/TRBV12-4|TRBJ1-2|.|.
TGTGCCAGCACAGCAATAGGGGCTGACTATGGCTACACCTTC
CASTAIGADYGYTF
>TRBV3-1|TRBJ2-7|.|.
TGTGCCAGCAGCTACCGGGAGAGCTACGAGCAGTACTTC
CASSYRESYEQYF
>TRBV27|TRBJ1-1|many|.
TGTGCCAGCAGTTTAAAGGGCTGGACTGAAGCTTTCTTT
CASSLKGWTEAFF
>TRBV5-1|TRBJ2-5|.|.
TGCGCCAGCGGCGAAGGCCTTTTAGAGACCCAGTACTTC
CASGEGLLETQYF
>TRBV30|TRBJ1-1|many|.
TGTGCCTGGAGTGTATCTGGGCCCACTGAAGCTTTCTTT
CAWSVSGPTEAFF
>TRBV19|TRBJ1-5|many|.
TGTGCCTCAGGAGTTTCTGTGGCATCTTATAGCAATCAGCCCCAGCATTTT
CASGVSVASYSNQPQHF
>TRBV6-2/TRBV6-3|TRBJ2-7|many|TRBD2
TGTGCCAGCAGCTTAGCGGGCACCTCCTACGAGCAGTACTTC
CASSLAGTSYEQYF
>TRBV6-4|TRBJ2-2|many|.
TGTGCCAGCAGTGAGGGCGACTCGACCGGGGAGCTGTTTTTT
CASSEGDSTGELFF
>TRBV7-2|TRBJ2-7|many|.
TGTGCCAGCAGCCCCCACCAGGCCTACGAGCAGTACTTC
CASSPHQAYEQYF
>TRBV2|TRBJ2-2|many|.
TGTGCCAGCAGTGATAGGATCGGGGAGCTGTTTTTT
CASSDRIGELFF
>TRBV7-2|TRBJ2-6|many|.
TGTGCCAGCAGCCACAGCTCTGGGGCCAACGTCCTGACTTTC
CASSHSSGANVLTF
>TRBV9|TRBJ2-7|many|TRBD2
TGTGCCAGCAGCGTAGGAACTAGCGACTACGAGCAGTACTTC
CASSVGTSDYEQYF